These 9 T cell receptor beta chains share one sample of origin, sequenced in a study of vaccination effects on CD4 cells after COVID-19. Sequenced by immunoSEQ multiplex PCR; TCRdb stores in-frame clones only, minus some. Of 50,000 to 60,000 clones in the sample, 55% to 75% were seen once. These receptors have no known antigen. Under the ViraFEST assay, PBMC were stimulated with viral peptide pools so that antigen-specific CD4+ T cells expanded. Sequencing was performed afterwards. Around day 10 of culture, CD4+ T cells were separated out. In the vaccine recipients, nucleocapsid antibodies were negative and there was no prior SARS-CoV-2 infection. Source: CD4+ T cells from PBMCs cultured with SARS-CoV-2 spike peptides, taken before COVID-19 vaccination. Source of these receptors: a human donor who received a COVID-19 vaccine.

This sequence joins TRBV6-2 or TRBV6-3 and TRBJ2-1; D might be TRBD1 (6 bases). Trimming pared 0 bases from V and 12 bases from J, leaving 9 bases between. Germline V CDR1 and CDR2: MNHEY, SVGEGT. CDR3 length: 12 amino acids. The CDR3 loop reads CASSYSRGRQFF. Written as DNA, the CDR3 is TGTGCCAGCAGTTACTCGAGGGGGAGGCAGTTCTTC.

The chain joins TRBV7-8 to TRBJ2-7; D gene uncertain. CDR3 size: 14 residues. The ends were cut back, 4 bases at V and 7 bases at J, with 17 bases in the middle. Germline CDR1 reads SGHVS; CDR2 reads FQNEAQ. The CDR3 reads CASSSGPKGLEQYF. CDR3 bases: TGTGCCAGCAGCTCGGGCCCGAAAGGGTTGGAGCAGTACTTC. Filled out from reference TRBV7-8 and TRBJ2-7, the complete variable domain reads GAGVSQSPRYKVAKRGQDVALRCDPISGHVSLFWYQQALGQGPEFLTYFQNEAQLDKSGLPSDRFFAERPEGSVSTLKIQRTQQEDSAVYLCASSSGPKGLEQYFGPGTRLTVT.

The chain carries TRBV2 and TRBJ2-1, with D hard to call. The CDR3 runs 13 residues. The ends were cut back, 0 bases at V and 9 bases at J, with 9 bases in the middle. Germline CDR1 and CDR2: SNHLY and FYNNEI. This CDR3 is CASSEALLGEQFF. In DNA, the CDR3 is TGTGCCAGCAGTGAAGCGCTTCTGGGTGAGCAGTTCTTC. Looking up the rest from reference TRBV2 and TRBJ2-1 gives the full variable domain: EPEVTQTPSHQVTQMGQEVILRCVPISNHLYFYWYRQILGQKVEFLVSFYNNEISEKSEIFDDQFSVERPDGSNFTLKIRSTKLEDSAMYFCASSEALLGEQFFGPGTRLTVL.

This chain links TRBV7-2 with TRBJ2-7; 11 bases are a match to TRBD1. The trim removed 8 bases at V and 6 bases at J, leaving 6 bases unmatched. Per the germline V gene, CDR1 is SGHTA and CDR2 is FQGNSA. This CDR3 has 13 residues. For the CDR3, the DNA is TGTGCCAGCGGGGGGACAGGGGGGTCCGAGCAGTACTTC. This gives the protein CASGGTGGSEQYF.

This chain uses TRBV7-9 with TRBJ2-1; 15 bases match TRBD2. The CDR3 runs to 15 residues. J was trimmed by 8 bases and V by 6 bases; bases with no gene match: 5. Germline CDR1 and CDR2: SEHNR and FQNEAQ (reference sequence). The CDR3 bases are TGTGCCAGCAGTTCCGGACTAGCGGGGGGGTATGAGCAGTTCTTC. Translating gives CASSSGLAGGYEQFF.

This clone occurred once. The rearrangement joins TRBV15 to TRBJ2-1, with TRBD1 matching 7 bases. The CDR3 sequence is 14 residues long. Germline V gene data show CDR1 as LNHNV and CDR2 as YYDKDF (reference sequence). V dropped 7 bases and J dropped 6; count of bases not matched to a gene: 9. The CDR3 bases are TGTGCCACCACCCCGACAGGGTTTGCCAATGAGCAGTTCTTC. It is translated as CATTPTGFANEQFF.

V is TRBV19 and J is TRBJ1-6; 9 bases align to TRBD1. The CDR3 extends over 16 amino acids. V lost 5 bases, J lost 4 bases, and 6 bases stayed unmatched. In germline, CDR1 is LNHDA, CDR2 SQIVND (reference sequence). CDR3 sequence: CASSVTGTGYNSPLHF. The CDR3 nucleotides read TGTGCCAGTAGTGTCACCGGGACAGGGTATAATTCACCCCTCCACTTT.

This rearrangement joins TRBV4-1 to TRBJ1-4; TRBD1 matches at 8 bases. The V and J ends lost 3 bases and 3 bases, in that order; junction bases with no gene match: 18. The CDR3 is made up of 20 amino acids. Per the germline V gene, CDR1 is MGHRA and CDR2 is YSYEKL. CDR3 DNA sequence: TGCGCCAGCAGCCAGGGACAGGCTATTTTAGGTCTTCGGGCTAATGAAAAACTGTTTTTT. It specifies CASSQGQAILGLRANEKLFF.

The CDR3 DNA is TGTGCCAGCAGCGTAGCTAGCGGAAGCTCCTACAATGAGCAGTTCTTC. Amino acid sequence: CASSVASGSSYNEQFF. The V and J genes are TRBV4-2 and TRBJ2-1; 7 bases fit TRBD2. The CDR3 length is 16 residues. The germline V gene encodes CDR1 LGHNA and CDR2 YNFKEQ. V lost 5 bases, J lost 0 bases, and 7 bases stayed unmatched.